A selection of T cell receptor beta chains follows, all from one sample in a study of human T cells and chemical hapten exposure. MiXCR was run by TCRdb on the RACE reads, yielding one entry per CDR3 protein. The sample includes about 180,000 distinct CDR3 sequences, roughly 30% seen only once; the top ten take less than 3%. The sequences come from whole blood, collected in connection with sensitization to the hapten diphenylcyclopropenone (DPC). These receptors came from a woman aged 30 to 39 with alopecia areata. Some clones in this sample may be carry-over from other donors' samples. The CDR3 runs from the conserved cysteine through the conserved F or W. D genes are given only for firm matches. Size is omitted from some rows. Given values are once, few, many or a class for expanded clones.

TRBJ1-6 | TRBV5-1 | few | TRBD1 | TGCGCCAGCAGCTCCGGGACAGGGAGTTCACCCCTCCACTTT | CASSSGTGSSPLHF
TRBJ2-3 | TRBV5-5 | - | TRBD1 | TGTGCCAGCAGCTTGGAGGGACAGGGGGCTACAGATACGCAGTATTTT | CASSLEGQGATDTQYF
TRBJ1-1 | TRBV28 | - | - | TGTGCCAGCAGTTTACAGGTCATGAACACTGAAGCTTTCTTT | CASSLQVMNTEAFF
TRBJ2-3 | TRBV7-6 | few | TRBD1 | TGTGCCAGCAGCTTAACAGGGGGAAATACGCAGTATTTT | CASSLTGGNTQYF
TRBJ1-5 | TRBV4-3 | - | - | TGCGCCAGCAGCCAAGATCCCCCCGGGATAAATCAGCCCCAGCATTTT | CASSQDPPGINQPQHF
TRBJ2-7 | TRBV20-1 | - | - | TGCAGTGCCTACAAAGGGACGGAGCGAGGGCAGTACTTC | CSAYKGTERGQYF
TRBJ2-4 | TRBV28 | few | TRBD1 | TGTGCCAGCAGTAGACGACAGGGTAAAATCATTCAGTACTTC | CASSRRQGKIIQYF
TRBJ2-3 | TRBV5-1 | few | TRBD1 | TGCGCCAGCAGCTTTGGAGACAGGGACACAGATACGCAGTATTTT | CASSFGDRDTDTQYF
TRBJ2-7 | TRBV6-2/TRBV6-3 | few | - | TGTGCCACCGATGACACCTCCTACGAGCAGTACTTC | CATDDTSYEQYF
TRBJ1-1 | TRBV10-3 | - | - | TGTGCCATCAGTGATCGGGGGGACGTCACTGAAGCTTTCTTT | CAISDRGDVTEAFF
TRBJ2-2 | TRBV28 | - | - | TGTGCCAGCAGCTCCCCCCTTCCTGCGGCCGGGGAGCTGTTTTTT | CASSSPLPAAGELFF
TRBJ1-1 | TRBV28 | many | TRBD1 | TGTGCCAGCAGGGGACAGGGGGGGTTAGGAGGGACTGAAGCTTTCTTT | CASRGQGGLGGTEAFF
TRBJ2-3 | TRBV28 | - | TRBD1 | TGTGCCAGCCGGGACAGAAGCACAGATACGCAGTATTTT | CASRDRSTDTQYF
TRBJ2-7 | TRBV6-2/TRBV6-3 | - | - | TGTGCCAGCGTGCGCCGGGGCGAAGGTGGTCCCTACGAGCAGTACTTC | CASVRRGEGGPYEQYF
TRBJ1-1 | TRBV29-1 | few | - | TGCAGCGTTGCTGTTTTTACGGACACTGAAGCTTTCTTT | CSVAVFTDTEAFF
TRBJ1-1 | TRBV3-1 | - | - | TGTGCCAGCAGCCAAGAGGGGGGTCCGAACACTGAAGCTTTCTTT | CASSQEGGPNTEAFF
TRBJ2-7 | TRBV7-9 | - | - | TGTGCCAGCAGCTTAGGGGGCAAGAGCGAGCAGTACTTC | CASSLGGKSEQYF
TRBJ1-2 | TRBV14 | - | - | TGTGCCAGCAGCCAAGATACCCCGCAGGCCCACTATGGCTACACCTTC | CASSQDTPQAHYGYTF
TRBJ2-5 | TRBV12-3/TRBV12-4 | - | TRBD2 | TGTGCCAGCAGTTTAGGTGGGGGGGTCAAAGAGACCCAGTACTTC | CASSLGGGVKETQYF
TRBJ1-1 | TRBV28 | few | - | TGTGCCAGCAGGCCTACATCGAACACTGAAGCTTTCTTT | CASRPTSNTEAFF
TRBJ2-1 | TRBV20-1 | - | - | TGCAGTGCTAGAGGACCTGTGAGGGAGTTCTTC | CSARGPVREFF
TRBJ1-4 | TRBV7-9 | - | - | TGTGCCAGCAGCTCGAGCTCGTTACAGGGAACTAATGAAAAACTGTTTTTT | CASSSSSLQGTNEKLFF
TRBJ2-2 | TRBV9 | few | TRBD2 | TGTGCCAGCAGCGTAGGACTAGCGGGATTCCCCGGGGAGCTGTTTTTT | CASSVGLAGFPGELFF
TRBJ2-3 | TRBV2 | few | - | TGTGCCAGCAAGGTAGCGGCTAGCACAGATACGCAGTATTTT | CASKVAASTDTQYF
TRBJ2-7 | TRBV5-1 | few | TRBD1 | TGCGCCAGCAGGGTCGGACAGGCAGGGACCTACGAGCAGTACTTC | CASRVGQAGTYEQYF
TRBJ2-2 | TRBV9 | once | - | TGTGCCAGCAGCGCTCGCCGGGGTAGGCGGGGCACCGGGGAGCTGTTTTTT | CASSARRGRRGTGELFF
TRBJ2-3 | TRBV11-2 | - | TRBD1 | TGTGCCAGCACGACAGGGGCGGATACGCAGTATTTT | CASTTGADTQYF
TRBJ1-2 | TRBV20-1 | once | - | TGCAGTGCTGGAATTGGGGATGGCTACACCTTC | CSAGIGDGYTF
TRBJ2-5 | TRBV10-3 | - | TRBD2 | TGTGCCATCAGTGAGTCCGAAACTAGCGGTCCGACCCAGTACTTC | CAISESETSGPTQYF
TRBJ2-7 | TRBV11-1 | few | - | TGTGCCAGCAGCTTTCTCCACGGTGGGGGCTACGAGCAGTACTTC | CASSFLHGGGYEQYF
TRBJ1-1 | TRBV6-2/TRBV6-3 | - | TRBD1 | TGTGCCAGCAGACCTTCGGACAGGCCCGAGGTCGCTTTCTTT | CASRPSDRPEVAFF
TRBJ2-1 | TRBV5-1 | few | - | TGCGCCACTAGTTGGGAGTATCCCTACAATGAGCAGTTCTTC | CATSWEYPYNEQFF
TRBJ1-2 | TRBV28 | many | TRBD1 | TGTGCCAGCAGTTTATCCGGGACAGGGGTGAATGGCTACACCTTC | CASSLSGTGVNGYTF
TRBJ1-1 | TRBV7-2 | - | - | TGTGCCAGCAGCTTAGCAGGGAGGGCTGAAGCTTTCTTT | CASSLAGRAEAFF
TRBJ1-1 | TRBV27 | - | - | TGTGCCAGCAGTTACGGCTTCAGGGGTGAAGCTTTCTTT | CASSYGFRGEAFF
TRBJ2-1 | TRBV6-5 | few | TRBD1 | TGTGCCAGCAGTACAGGGGGAATTGGAGAGCAGTTCTTC | CASSTGGIGEQFF
TRBJ2-7 | TRBV20-1 | - | TRBD2 | TGCAGTGCTACGGACATAAGACTAGCGGGGGTCTACGAGCAGTACTTC | CSATDIRLAGVYEQYF
TRBJ1-2 | TRBV7-9 | few | - | TGTGCCAGCAGCTTAGCATTGCGGGATGGCTACACCTTC | CASSLALRDGYTF
TRBJ1-5 | TRBV30 | few | - | TGTGCCTGGAGTGTAGGGGGTCCAAGGCATTTT | CAWSVGGPRHF
TRBJ1-1 | TRBV18 | - | - | TGTGCCAGCAGCCAGACAGTGAACACTGAAGCTTTCTTT | CASSQTVNTEAFF
TRBJ2-6 | TRBV10-3 | few | - | TGTGCCATCAGCCCCAATACAGCCCCAGCTGGGGCCAACGTCCTGACTTTC | CAISPNTAPAGANVLTF
TRBJ1-1 | TRBV7-3 | - | - | TGTGCCAGCAGCGCTTTATATCGGGGGGATTGCACTGAAGCTTTCTTT | CASSALYRGDCTEAFF
TRBJ2-7 | TRBV20-1 | - | TRBD2 | TGCAGTGCTTCCGCTGCGGGAGGGCCTTACGAGCAGTACTTC | CSASAAGGPYEQYF
TRBJ2-5 | TRBV29-1 | - | - | TGCAGCGTTGACAGGGAGAGTGGGACCCAGTACTTC | CSVDRESGTQYF
TRBJ1-5 | TRBV29-1 | many | - | TGCAGCGTTGAATACCGGGACCGCAATCAGCCCCAGCATTTT | CSVEYRDRNQPQHF
TRBJ1-3 | TRBV7-3 | - | - | TGTGCCAGCAGCTTAATGGGACACTCTGGAAACACCATATATTTT | CASSLMGHSGNTIYF
TRBJ1-2 | TRBV28 | few | - | TGTGCCAGCAGCCCGCCCGCGGGGAACTATGGCTACACCTTC | CASSPPAGNYGYTF
TRBJ1-1 | TRBV28 | - | TRBD1 | TGTGCCAGCAGTTTACAACCCGGGACAGGGGCCGACACTGAAGCTTTCTTT | CASSLQPGTGADTEAFF
TRBJ2-2 | TRBV6-5 | - | - | TGTGCCAGCAGTGTTTCGGGAGCTTCGAACACCGGGGAGCTGTTTTTT | CASSVSGASNTGELFF
TRBJ1-3 | TRBV18 | - | - | TGTGCCAGCTCACCACAAAGGACAACTGGAAACACCATATATTTT | CASSPQRTTGNTIYF
TRBJ2-7 | TRBV4-3 | - | TRBD1 | TGCGCCAGCAGCCAAGCTAGGGGGCCCAGCTCCTACGAGCAGTACTTC | CASSQARGPSSYEQYF
TRBJ2-3 | TRBV12-3/TRBV12-4 | few | - | TGTGCCAGCAGTTCGGTGGGCCACACAGATACGCAGTATTTT | CASSSVGHTDTQYF
TRBJ2-7 | TRBV6-6 | - | TRBD1 | TGTGCCAGCAGTGAAAGACAGGGGCCCTACGAGCAGTACTTC | CASSERQGPYEQYF
TRBJ2-7 | TRBV4-3 | few | - | TGCGCCAGCAGCCAAGGGTTGGTAACCGAGCAGTACTTC | CASSQGLVTEQYF